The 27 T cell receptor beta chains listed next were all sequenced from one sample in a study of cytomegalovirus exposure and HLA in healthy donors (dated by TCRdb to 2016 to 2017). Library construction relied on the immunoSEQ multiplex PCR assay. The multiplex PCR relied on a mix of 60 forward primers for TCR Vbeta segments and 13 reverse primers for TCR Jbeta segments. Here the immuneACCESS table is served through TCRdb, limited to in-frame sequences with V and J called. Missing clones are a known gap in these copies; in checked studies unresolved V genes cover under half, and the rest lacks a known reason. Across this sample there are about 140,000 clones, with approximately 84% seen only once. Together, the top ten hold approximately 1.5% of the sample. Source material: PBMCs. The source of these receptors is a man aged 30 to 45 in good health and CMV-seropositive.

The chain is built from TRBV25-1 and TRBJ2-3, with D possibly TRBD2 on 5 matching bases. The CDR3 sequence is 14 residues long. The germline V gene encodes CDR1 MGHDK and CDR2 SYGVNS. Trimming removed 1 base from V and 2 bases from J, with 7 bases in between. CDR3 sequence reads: CASSESAATDTQYF. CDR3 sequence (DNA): TGTGCCAGCAGTGAATCAGCGGCCACAGATACGCAGTATTTT.

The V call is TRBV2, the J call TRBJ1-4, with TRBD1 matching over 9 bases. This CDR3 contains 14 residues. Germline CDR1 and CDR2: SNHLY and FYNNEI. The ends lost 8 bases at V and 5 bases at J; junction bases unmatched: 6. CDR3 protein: CASDPGTGNEKLFF. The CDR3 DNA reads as TGTGCCAGCGACCCGGGGACAGGGAATGAAAAACTGTTTTTT.

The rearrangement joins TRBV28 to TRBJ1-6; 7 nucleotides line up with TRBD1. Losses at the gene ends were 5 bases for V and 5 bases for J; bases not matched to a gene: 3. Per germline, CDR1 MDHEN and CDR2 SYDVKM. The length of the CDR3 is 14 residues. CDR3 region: CASSVTGNNSPLHF. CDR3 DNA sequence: TGTGCCAGCAGTGTGACAGGGAATAATTCACCCCTCCACTTT. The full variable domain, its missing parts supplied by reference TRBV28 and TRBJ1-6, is DVKVTQSSRYLVKRTGEKVFLECVQDMDHENMFWYRQDPGLGLRLIYFSYDVKMKEKGDIPEGYSVSREKKERFSLILESASTNQTSMYLCASSVTGNNSPLHFGNGTRLTVT.

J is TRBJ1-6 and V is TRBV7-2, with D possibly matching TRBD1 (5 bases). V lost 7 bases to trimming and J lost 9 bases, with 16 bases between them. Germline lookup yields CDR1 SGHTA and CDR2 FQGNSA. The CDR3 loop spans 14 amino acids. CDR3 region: CASNPKGQGSPLHF. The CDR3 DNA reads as TGTGCCAGCAACCCCAAAGGGCAGGGTTCACCCCTCCACTTT.

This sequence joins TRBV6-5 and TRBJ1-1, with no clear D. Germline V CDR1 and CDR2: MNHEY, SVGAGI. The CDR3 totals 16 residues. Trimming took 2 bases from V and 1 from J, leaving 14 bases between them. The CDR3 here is CASSYGPGFRNTEAFF. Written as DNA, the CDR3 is TGTGCCAGCAGTTACGGGCCGGGGTTCCGGAACACTGAAGCTTTCTTT.

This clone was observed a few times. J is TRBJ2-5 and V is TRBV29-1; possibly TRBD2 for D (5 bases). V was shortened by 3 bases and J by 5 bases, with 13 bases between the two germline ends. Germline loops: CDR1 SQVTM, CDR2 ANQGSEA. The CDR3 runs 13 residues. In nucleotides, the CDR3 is TGCAGCGTTGAGGTGGGAGTTGGGGAGACCCAGTACTTC. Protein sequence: CSVEVGVGETQYF.

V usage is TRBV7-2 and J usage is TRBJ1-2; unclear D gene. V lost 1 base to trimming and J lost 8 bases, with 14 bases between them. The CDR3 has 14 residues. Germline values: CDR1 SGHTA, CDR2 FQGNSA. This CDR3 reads CASSLERTTGGYTF. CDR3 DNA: TGTGCCAGCAGCTTAGAACGGACTACCGGGGGCTACACCTTC. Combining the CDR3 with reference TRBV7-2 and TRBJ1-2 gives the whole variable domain GAGVSQSPSNKVTEKGKDVELRCDPISGHTALYWYRQSLGQGLEFLIYFQGNSAPDKSGLPSDRFSAERTGGSVSTLTIQRTQQEDSAVYLCASSLERTTGGYTFGSGTRLTVV.

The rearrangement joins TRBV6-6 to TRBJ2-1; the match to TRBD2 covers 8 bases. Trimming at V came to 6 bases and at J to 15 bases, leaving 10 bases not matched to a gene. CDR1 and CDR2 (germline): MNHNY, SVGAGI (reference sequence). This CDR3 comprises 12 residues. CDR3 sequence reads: CASSLTGGGSFF. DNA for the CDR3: TGTGCCAGCAGCTTAACCGGGGGGGGCTCGTTCTTC.

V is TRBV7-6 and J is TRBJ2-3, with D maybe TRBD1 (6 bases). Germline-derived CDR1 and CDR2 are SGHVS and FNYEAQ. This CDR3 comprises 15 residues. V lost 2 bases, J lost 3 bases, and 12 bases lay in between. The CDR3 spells CASSLYRVKTDTQYF. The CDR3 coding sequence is TGTGCCAGCAGCTTATACAGGGTGAAAACAGATACGCAGTATTTT.

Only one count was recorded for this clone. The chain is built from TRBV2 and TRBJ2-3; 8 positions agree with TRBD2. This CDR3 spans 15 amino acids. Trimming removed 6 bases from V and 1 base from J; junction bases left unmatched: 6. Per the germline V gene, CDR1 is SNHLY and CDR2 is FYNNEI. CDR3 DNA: TGTGCCAGCAGACCCAGCGGGGGCCGCACAGATACGCAGTATTTT. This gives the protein CASRPSGGRTDTQYF.

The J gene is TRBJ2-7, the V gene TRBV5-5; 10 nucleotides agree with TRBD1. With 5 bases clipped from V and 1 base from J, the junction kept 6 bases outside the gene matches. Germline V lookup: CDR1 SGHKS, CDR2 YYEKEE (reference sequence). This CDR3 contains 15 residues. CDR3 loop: CASSPGQGGSYEQYF. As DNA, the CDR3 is TGTGCCAGCAGTCCCGGACAGGGGGGGTCCTACGAGCAGTACTTC.

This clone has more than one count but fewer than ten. The DNA of the CDR3 is TGTGCCAGCACTAAGGGGCCCGGGGAGCTGTTTTTT. This codes for CASTKGPGELFF. The chain uses TRBV11-2 and TRBJ2-2; possible D gene TRBD1, 5 bases. Trimming cost V 7 bases and J 6 bases, with 9 bases left between them. This CDR3 spans 12 amino acids. Germline CDR1 reads SGHAT; CDR2 reads FQNNGV. Full variable domain (rest looked up from reference TRBV11-2 and TRBJ2-2): EAGVAQSPRYKIIEKRQSVAFWCNPISGHATLYWYQQILGQGPKLLIQFQNNGVVDDSQLPKDRFSAERLKGVDSTLKIQPAKLEDSAVYLCASTKGPGELFFGEGSRLTVL.

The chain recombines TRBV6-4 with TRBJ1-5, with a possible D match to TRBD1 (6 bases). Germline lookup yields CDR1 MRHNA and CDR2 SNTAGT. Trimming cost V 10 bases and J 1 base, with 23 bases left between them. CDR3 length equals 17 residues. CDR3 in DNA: TGTGCCACTCCGGGACACCGGTGTTCGGGGAGCAATCAGCCCCAGCATTTT. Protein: CATPGHRCSGSNQPQHF.

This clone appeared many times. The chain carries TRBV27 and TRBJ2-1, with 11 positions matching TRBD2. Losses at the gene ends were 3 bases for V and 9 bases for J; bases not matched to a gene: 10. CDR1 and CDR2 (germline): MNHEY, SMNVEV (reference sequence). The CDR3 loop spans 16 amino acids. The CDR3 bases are TGTGCCAGCAGTTTGCGGGGGCTAGCGGGAGGAGGTGAGCAGTTCTTC. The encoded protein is CASSLRGLAGGGEQFF.

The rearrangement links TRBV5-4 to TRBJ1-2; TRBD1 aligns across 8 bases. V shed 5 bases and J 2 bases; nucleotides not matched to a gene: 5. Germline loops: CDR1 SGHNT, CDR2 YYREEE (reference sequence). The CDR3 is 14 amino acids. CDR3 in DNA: TGTGCCAGCAGTTACGGACAGGGCAACTATGGCTACACCTTC. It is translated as CASSYGQGNYGYTF.

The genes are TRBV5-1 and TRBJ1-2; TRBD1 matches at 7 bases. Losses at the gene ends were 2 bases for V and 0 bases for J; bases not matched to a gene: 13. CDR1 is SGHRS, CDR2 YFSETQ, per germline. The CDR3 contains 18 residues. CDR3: CASSFNTGTAFPNYGYTF. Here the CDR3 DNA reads TGCGCCAGCAGCTTCAACACCGGGACAGCGTTTCCTAACTATGGCTACACCTTC.

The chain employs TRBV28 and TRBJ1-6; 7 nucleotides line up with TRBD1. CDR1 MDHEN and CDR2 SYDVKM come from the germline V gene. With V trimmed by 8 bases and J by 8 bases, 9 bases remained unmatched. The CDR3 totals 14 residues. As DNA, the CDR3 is TGTGCCAGCGTATCCGGGACAGCATATTCACCCCTCCACTTT. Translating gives CASVSGTAYSPLHF.

CDR3 sequence (DNA): TGTGCCAGCAGTTTGGGTCAGGGAAGGAACGAGCAGTACTTC. Translating it yields CASSLGQGRNEQYF. V gene TRBV27 combines with J gene TRBJ2-7; D perhaps matches TRBD1 (5 bases). The germline gives CDR1 MNHEY, CDR2 SMNVEV (reference sequence). Trimming removed 3 bases from V and 5 bases from J, with 14 bases in between. This CDR3 contains 14 residues.

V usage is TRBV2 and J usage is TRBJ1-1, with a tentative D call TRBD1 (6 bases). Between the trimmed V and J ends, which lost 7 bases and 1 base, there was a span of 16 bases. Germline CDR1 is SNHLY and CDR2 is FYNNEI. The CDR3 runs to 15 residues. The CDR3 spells CASIYRQVSNTEAFF. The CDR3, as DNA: TGTGCCAGCATTTATCGACAGGTGTCGAACACTGAAGCTTTCTTT.

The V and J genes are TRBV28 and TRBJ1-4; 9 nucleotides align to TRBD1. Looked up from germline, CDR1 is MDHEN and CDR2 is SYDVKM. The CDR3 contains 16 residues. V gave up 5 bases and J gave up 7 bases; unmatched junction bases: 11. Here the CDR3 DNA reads TGTGCCAGCAGTACCTTCGGGGGACAGGGTGGTGAAAAACTGTTTTTT. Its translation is CASSTFGGQGGEKLFF.

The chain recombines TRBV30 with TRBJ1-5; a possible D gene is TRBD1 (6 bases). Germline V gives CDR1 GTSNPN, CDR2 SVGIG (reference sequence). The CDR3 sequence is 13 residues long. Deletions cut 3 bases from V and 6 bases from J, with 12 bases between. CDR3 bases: TGTGCCTGGAGGGGGGGGCTCGTTCAGCCCCAGCATTTT. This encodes CAWRGGLVQPQHF.

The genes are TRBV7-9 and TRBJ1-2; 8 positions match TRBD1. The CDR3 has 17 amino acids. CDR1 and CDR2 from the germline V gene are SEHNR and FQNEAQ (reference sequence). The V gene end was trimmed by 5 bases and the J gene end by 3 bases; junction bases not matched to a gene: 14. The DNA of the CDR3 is TGTGCCAGCAGCCGAAACCCTGGACAGGGTCGGGACTATGGCTACACCTTC. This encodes CASSRNPGQGRDYGYTF. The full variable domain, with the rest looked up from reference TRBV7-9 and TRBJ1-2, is DTGVSQNPRHKITKRGQNVTFRCDPISEHNRLYWYRQTLGQGPEFLTYFQNEAQLEKSRLLSDRFSAERPKGSFSTLEIQRTEQGDSAMYLCASSRNPGQGRDYGYTFGSGTRLTVV.

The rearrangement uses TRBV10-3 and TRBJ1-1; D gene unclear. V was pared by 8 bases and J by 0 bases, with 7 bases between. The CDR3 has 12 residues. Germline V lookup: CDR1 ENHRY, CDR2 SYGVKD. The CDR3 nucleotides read TGTGCCATCGCGGGATTGAACACTGAAGCTTTCTTT. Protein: CAIAGLNTEAFF.

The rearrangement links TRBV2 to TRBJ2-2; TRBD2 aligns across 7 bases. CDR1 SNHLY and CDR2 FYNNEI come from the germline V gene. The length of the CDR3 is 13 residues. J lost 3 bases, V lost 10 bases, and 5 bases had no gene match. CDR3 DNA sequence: TGTGCCAAGCGGGACTCCTACACCGGGGAGCTGTTTTTT. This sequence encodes CAKRDSYTGELFF.

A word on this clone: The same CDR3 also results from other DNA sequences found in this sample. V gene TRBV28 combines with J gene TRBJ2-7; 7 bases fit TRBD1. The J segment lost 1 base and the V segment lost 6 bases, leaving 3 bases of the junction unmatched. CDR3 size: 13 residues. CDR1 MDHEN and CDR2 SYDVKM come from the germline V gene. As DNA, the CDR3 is TGTGCCAGCAGATCGGGACAGTCCTACGAGCAGTACTTC. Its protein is CASRSGQSYEQYF.

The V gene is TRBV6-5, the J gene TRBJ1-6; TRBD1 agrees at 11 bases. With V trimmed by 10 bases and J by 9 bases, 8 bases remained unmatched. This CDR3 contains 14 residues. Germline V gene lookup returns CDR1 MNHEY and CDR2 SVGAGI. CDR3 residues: CATHPGQGVSPLHF. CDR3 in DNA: TGTGCCACCCATCCGGGACAGGGGGTTTCACCCCTCCACTTT.

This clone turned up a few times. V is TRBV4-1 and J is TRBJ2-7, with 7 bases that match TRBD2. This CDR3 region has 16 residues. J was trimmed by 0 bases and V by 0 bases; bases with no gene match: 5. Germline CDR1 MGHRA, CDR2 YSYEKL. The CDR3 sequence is CASSQDAAGTSYEQYF. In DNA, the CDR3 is TGCGCCAGCAGCCAAGACGCAGCGGGGACCTCCTACGAGCAGTACTTC.